The next 6 T cell receptor beta chains were all read from a single sample in a study of blood T cells in healthy people across ages. A J-beta primer mix and a sample-barcoded 5' primer were used in a second PCR of roughly 7 to 12 cycles. TCRdb processed the 5' RACE reads anew with MiXCR; each CDR3 protein has one entry. The table lists 720,000 or so distinct CDR3 sequences, 40% to 50% of them singletons. Sequencing was carried out using blood. The receptors were sampled from a man older than 75 in good health.

The chain recombines TRBV7-2 with TRBJ2-2; 8 nucleotides match TRBD2. CDR3 size: 15 residues. Looked up from germline, CDR1 is SGHTA and CDR2 is FQGNSA. V shed 3 bases and J 5 bases; nucleotides not matched to a gene: 5. This CDR3 reads CTSSLRVAGTGELFF. Written as DNA, the CDR3 is TGTACCAGCAGCTTGAGAGTAGCGGGGACCGGGGAGCTGTTTTTT.

V is TRBV4-3 and J is TRBJ2-3, with 8 bases that match TRBD2. V was clipped by 0 bases and J by 10 bases; unmatched bases: 21. The CDR3 is 19 amino acids. CDR1 LGHNA and CDR2 YSLEER come from the germline V gene. Here the CDR3 reads CASSQEGAGRRAGDRAQYF. The CDR3 DNA follows: TGCGCCAGCAGCCAAGAAGGGGCCGGTCGTCGAGCGGGGGACCGGGCGCAGTATTTT.

This chain connects TRBV7-9 to TRBJ2-5; 7 bases are shared with TRBD2. Germline loops: CDR1 SEHNR, CDR2 FQNEAQ (reference sequence). The CDR3 totals 14 residues. J gave up 5 bases and V 10 bases, and 13 bases lay outside the gene matches. The CDR3 sequence: CATGPSGDSETQYF. The DNA of the CDR3 is TGTGCCACCGGCCCTAGCGGTGATAGTGAGACCCAGTACTTC.

This clonotype was picked up a small number of times. V gene TRBV12-3 or TRBV12-4 combines with J gene TRBJ2-6; no clear D gene. CDR3 length: 15 residues. With 3 bases removed from V and 2 bases from J, the gap between germline ends came to 8 bases. In DNA, the CDR3 is TGTGCCAGCAGTTTTCGGAGAGCTGGGGCCAACGTCCTGACTTTC. It encodes CASSFRRAGANVLTF.

This clonotype came up a few times. The CDR3 protein is CASRLTPGQGGDTQYF. As DNA, the CDR3 is TGTGCCAGCAGGTTGACCCCGGGACAGGGGGGAGATACGCAGTATTTT. The rearrangement uses TRBV7-2 and TRBJ2-3; 11 bases fit TRBD1. Trimming cost V 6 bases and J 5 bases; bases outside gene matches: 10. Germline V CDR1 and CDR2: SGHTA, FQGNSA. This CDR3 has 16 residues.

A few counts support this clonotype. The rearrangement links TRBV20-1 to TRBJ2-7; D uncertain. Trimming cost V 2 bases and J 7 bases, with 15 bases left between them. In germline, CDR1 is DFQATT, CDR2 SNEGSKA (reference sequence). CDR3 length equals 13 residues. The CDR3 protein is CSARKLQPGEQYF. The CDR3, as DNA: TGCAGTGCTAGAAAGCTCCAGCCGGGTGAGCAGTACTTC.